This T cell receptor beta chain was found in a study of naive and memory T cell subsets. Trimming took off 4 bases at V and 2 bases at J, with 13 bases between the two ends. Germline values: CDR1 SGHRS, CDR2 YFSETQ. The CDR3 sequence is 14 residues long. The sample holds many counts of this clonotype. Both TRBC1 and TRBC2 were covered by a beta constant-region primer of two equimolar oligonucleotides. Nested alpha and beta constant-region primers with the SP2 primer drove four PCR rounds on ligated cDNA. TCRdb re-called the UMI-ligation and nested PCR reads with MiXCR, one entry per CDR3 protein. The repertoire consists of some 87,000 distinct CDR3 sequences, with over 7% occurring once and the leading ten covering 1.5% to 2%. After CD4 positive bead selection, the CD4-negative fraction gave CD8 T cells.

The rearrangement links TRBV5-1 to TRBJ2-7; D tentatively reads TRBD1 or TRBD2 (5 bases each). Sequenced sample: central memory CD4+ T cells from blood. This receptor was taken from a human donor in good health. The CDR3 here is CASSLLGPTYEQYF. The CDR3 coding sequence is TGCGCCAGCAGCCTTCTGGGACCAACCTACGAGCAGTACTTC.